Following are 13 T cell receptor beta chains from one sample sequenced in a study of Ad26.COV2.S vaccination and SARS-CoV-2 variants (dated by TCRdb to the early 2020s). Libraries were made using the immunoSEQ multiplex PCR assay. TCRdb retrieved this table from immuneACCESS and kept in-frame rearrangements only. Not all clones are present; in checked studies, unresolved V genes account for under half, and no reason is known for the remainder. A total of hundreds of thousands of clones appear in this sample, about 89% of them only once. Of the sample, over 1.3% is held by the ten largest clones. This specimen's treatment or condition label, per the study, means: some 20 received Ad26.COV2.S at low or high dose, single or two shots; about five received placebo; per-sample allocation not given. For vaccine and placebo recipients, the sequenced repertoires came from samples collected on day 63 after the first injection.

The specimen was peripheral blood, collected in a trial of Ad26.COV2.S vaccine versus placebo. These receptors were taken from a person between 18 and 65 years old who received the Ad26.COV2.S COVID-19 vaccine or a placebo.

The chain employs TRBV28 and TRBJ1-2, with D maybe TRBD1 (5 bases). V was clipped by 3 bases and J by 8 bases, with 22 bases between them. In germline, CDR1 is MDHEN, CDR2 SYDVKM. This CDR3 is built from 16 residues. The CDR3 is CASSLDGAAGLGGYTF. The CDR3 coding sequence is TGTGCCAGCAGTTTGGATGGGGCCGCGGGCCTCGGGGGCTACACCTTC.

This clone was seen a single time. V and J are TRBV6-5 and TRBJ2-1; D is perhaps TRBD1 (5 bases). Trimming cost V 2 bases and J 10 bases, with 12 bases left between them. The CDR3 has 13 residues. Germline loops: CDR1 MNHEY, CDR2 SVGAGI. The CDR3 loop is CASSYTAGIEQFF. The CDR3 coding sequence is TGTGCCAGCAGTTACACGGCAGGGATCGAGCAGTTCTTC.

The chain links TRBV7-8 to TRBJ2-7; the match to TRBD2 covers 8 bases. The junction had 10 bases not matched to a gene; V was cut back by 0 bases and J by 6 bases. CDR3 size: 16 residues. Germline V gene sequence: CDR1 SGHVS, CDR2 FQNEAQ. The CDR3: CASSLAGTRRSGEQYF. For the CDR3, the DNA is TGTGCCAGCAGCTTAGCAGGGACTAGACGGAGTGGCGAGCAGTACTTC. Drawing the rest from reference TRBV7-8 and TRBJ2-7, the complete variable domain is GAGVSQSPRYKVAKRGQDVALRCDPISGHVSLFWYQQALGQGPEFLTYFQNEAQLDKSGLPSDRFFAERPEGSVSTLKIQRTQQEDSAVYLCASSLAGTRRSGEQYFGPGTRLTVT.

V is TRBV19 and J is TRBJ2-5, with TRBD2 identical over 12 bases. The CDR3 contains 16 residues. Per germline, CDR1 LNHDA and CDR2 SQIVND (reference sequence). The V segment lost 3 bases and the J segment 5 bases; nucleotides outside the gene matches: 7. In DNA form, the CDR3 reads TGTGCCAGTAGTATCCCTAGCGGGAGGGCCGGGGAGACCCAGTACTTC. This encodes CASSIPSGRAGETQYF.

CDR3 loop: CASSIKERGREFF. The CDR3 DNA reads as TGTGCCAGTAGTATCAAGGAGCGGGGGCGCGAGTTCTTC. This chain uses TRBV19 with TRBJ2-1; the match to TRBD2 covers 8 bases. The CDR3 is 13 residues long. Losses at the gene ends were 3 bases for V and 14 bases for J; bases not matched to a gene: 9. Germline V gene lookup returns CDR1 LNHDA and CDR2 SQIVND (reference sequence).

DNA for the CDR3: TGTGCCAGCAGTTTTGGACTAAATGAGCAGTTCTTC. It encodes CASSFGLNEQFF. J is TRBJ2-1 and V is TRBV27, with TRBD2 as a possible D gene (6 bases). The CDR3 spans 12 residues. Deletions cut 3 bases from V and 7 bases from J, with 7 bases between. Germline CDR1 is MNHEY and CDR2 is SMNVEV (reference sequence).

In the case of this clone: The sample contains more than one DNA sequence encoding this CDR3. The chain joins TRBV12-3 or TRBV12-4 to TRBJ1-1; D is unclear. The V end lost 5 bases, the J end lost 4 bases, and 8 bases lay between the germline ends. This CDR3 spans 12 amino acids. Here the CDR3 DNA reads TGTGCCAGCAGTCCCTACGGCACTGAAGCTTTCTTT. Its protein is CASSPYGTEAFF.

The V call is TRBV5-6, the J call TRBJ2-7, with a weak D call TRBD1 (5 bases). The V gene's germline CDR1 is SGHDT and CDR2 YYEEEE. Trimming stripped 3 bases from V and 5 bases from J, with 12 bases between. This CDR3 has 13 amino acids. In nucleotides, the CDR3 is TGTGCCAGCAGCTGGGGCGGCCCAAACGAGCAGTACTTC. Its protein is CASSWGGPNEQYF.

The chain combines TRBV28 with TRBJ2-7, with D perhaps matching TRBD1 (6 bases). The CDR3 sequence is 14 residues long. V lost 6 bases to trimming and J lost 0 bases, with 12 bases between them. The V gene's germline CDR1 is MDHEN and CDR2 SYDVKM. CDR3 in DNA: TGTGCCAGCAGCAACCCGGGACACTCCTACGAGCAGTACTTC. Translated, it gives CASSNPGHSYEQYF.

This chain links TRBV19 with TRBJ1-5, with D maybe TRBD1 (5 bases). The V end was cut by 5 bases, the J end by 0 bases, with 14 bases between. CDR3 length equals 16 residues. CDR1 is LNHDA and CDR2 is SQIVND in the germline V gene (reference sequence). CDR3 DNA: TGTGCCAGTAGTCCACGACAGTCCTATAGCAATCAGCCCCAGCATTTT. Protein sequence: CASSPRQSYSNQPQHF.

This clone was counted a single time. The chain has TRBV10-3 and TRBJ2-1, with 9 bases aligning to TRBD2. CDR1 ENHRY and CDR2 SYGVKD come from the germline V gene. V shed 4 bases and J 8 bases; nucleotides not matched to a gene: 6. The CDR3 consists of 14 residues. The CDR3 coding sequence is TGTGCCATCAGTGTGCGGGAGGGCCCCTATGAGCAGTTCTTC. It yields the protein CAISVREGPYEQFF.

The CDR3: CASSYSRSHGGYTF. The CDR3 DNA is TGTGCCAGCAGTTACTCCCGGTCCCATGGGGGCTACACCTTC. The V gene is TRBV6-5, the J gene TRBJ1-2; D is undetermined. The V end was cut by 0 bases, the J end by 8 bases, with 13 bases between. Germline V CDR1 and CDR2: MNHEY, SVGAGI. The CDR3 sequence is 14 residues long.

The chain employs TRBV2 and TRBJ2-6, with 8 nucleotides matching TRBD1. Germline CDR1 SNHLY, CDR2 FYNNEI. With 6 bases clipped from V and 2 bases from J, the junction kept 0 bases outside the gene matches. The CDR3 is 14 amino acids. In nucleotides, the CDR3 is TGTGCCAGCAGGGACAGGGCTGGGGCCAACGTCCTGACTTTC. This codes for CASRDRAGANVLTF.